The clone carrying this T cell receptor beta chain was picked up one time. Antigen: not known. This sample is part of a study of shared clonotypes between healthy human individuals. General study results and limits: A handful of donors shared approximately 5% of their naive CD4 clonotypes.

V was trimmed by 8 bases and J by 0 bases, leaving 10 bases between them. The CDR3 runs to 14 residues. Germline assignment: CDR1 SGHTA and CDR2 FQGNSA. Every immunoSEQ plate was one replicate of a subset's evenly spread DNA. TCRdb keeps only in-frame clones here, not all; method: immunoSEQ multiplex PCR. This table holds roughly 2,500,000 clones, roughly 93% found once. The TCR was taken from a man between 18 and 29 years old in good health. Some clones in this sample may be carry-over from other donors' samples. V and J are TRBV7-2 and TRBJ2-2; D is undetermined. The specimen was naive CD4+ T cells from PBMCs. Subset specified: CD45RA+ positively selected. CDR3 loop: CASSETTNTGELFF. CDR3 coding DNA: TGTGCCAGCTCCGAAACCACGAACACCGGGGAGCTGTTTTTT.